Included here is one T cell receptor (beta chain) sequence, with context. Its antigen remains unknown. Germline values: CDR1 MDHEN, CDR2 SYDVKM. The V segment lost 4 bases and the J segment 5 bases; nucleotides outside the gene matches: 10. The CDR3 totals 17 residues. These data originate in a study of cytomegalovirus exposure and HLA in healthy donors. In the study overall: Earlier, 95 million to 130 million unique TCR beta sequences were recovered from 200 million or so T cells by an analysis.

Vbeta (60) and Jbeta (13) primers were used in the PCR. Produced via immunoSEQ multiplex PCR; TCRdb's table is partial and in-frame only. This sample's clone table lists 95,000 to 150,000 clones. The study, taken as a whole, reports: When the data were analyzed later, several of the most significant clusters appeared to be linked to common viral pathogens.

Sequenced material: PBMCs. The clonotype was recovered from a man younger than 35 in good health and CMV-seronegative. V is TRBV28 and J is TRBJ1-5; TRBD1 agrees at 11 bases. CDR3 region: CASSSGQGARWYQPQHF. The CDR3 bases are TGTGCCAGCAGTTCAGGACAGGGGGCGAGGTGGTATCAGCCCCAGCATTTT.